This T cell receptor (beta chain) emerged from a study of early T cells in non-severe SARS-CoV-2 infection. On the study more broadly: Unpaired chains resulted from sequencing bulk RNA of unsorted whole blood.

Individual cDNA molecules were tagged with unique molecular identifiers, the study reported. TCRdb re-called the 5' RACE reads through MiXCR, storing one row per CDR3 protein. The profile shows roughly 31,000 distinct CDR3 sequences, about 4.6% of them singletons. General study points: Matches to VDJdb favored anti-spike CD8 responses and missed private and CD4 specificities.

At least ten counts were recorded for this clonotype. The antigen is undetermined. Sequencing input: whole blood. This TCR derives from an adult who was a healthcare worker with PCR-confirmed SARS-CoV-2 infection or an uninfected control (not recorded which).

The CDR3 spells CSASQDRVFSYEQYF. CDR3 DNA sequence: TGCAGTGCGAGCCAGGACAGAGTATTCTCCTACGAGCAGTACTTC. The rearrangement links TRBV20-1 to TRBJ2-7; TRBD1 might be the D (6 bases). V lost 6 bases and J 0 bases, leaving 18 bases between the germline ends. This CDR3 has 15 amino acids. Germline V gives CDR1 DFQATT, CDR2 SNEGSKA (reference sequence).